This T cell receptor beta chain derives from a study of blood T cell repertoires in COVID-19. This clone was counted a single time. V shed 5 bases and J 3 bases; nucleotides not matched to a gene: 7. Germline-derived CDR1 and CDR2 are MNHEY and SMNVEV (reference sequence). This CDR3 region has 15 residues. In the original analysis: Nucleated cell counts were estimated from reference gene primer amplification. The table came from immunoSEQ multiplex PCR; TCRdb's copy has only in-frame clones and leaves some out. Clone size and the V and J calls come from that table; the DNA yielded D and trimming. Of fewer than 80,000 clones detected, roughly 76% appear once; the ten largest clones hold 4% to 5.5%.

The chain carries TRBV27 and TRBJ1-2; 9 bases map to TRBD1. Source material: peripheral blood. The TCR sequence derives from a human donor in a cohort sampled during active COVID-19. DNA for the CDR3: TGTGCCAGCAGTGTACAGGGGGCATCATACTATGGCTACACCTTC. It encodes CASSVQGASYYGYTF.